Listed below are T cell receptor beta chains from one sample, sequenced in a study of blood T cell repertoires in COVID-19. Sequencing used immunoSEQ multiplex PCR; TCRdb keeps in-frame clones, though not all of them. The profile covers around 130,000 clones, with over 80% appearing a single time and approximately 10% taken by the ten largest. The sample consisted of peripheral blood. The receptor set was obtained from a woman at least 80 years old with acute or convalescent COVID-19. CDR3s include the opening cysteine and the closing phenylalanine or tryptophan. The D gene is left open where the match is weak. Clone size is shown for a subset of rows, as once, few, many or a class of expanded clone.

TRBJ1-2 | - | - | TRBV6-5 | CASTVSNYGYTF | TGTGCCAGCACGGTGAGCAACTATGGCTACACCTTC
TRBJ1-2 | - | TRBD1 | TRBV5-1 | CASSLGDRGDGYTF | TGCGCCAGCAGCTTGGGGGACAGGGGAGATGGCTACACCTTC
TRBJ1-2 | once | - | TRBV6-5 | CASSPQQGYGYTF | TGTGCCAGCAGCCCCCAACAGGGCTATGGCTACACCTTC
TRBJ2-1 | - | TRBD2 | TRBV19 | CATIIRAGGIYEQFF | TGTGCCACCATAATCCGGGCCGGGGGGATCTATGAGCAGTTCTTC
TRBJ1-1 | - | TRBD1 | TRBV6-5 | CASSSDRVAPNTEAFF | TGTGCCAGCAGTTCGGACAGGGTAGCCCCGAACACTGAAGCTTTCTTT
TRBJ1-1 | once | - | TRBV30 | CASSPEGKNTEAFF | TGTGCCTCGTCCCCGGAGGGGAAGAACACTGAAGCTTTCTTT
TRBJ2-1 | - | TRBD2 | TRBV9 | CASSEGTSGVGNEQFF | TGTGCCAGCAGCGAGGGGACTAGCGGGGTCGGCAATGAGCAGTTCTTC
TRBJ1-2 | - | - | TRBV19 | CASSISQAFYGYTF | TGTGCCAGTAGTATATCCCAGGCCTTCTATGGCTACACCTTC
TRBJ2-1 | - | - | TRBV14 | CASSQRGNEQFF | TGTGCCAGCAGCCAGCGGGGCAATGAGCAGTTCTTC
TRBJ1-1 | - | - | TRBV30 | CAWSLGREAFF | TGTGCCTGGAGTCTCGGTCGAGAAGCTTTCTTT
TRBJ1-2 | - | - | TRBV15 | CATSRDPFRDNGYTF | TGTGCCACCAGCAGAGATCCCTTCAGGGACAATGGCTACACCTTC
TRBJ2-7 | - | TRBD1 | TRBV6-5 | CASRIPTGSYEQYF | TGTGCCAGCAGGATACCGACAGGGTCCTACGAGCAGTACTTC
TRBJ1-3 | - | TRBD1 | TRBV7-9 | CASSLDDRVASGNTIYF | TGTGCCAGCAGCTTAGACGACAGGGTCGCCTCTGGAAACACCATATATTTT
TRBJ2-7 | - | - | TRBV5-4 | CASSPRGGAQTYEQYF | TGTGCCAGCAGCCCGCGGGGCGGGGCGCAGACCTACGAGCAGTACTTC
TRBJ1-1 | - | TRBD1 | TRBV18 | CASSLQGATEAFF | TGTGCCAGCTCACTACAGGGGGCCACTGAAGCTTTCTTT
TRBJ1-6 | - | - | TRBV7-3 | CASSPGGGGSPLHF | TGTGCCAGCAGCCCCGGGGGGGGAGGTTCACCCCTCCACTTT
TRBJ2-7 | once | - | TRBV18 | CASSPRQGSYEQYF | TGTGCCAGCTCACCTAGGCAGGGCTCCTACGAGCAGTACTTC
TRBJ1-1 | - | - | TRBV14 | CASSSDRNTEAFF | TGTGCCAGCAGTTCGGACAGGAACACTGAAGCTTTCTTT
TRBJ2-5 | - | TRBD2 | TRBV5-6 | CASSLPSGDETQYF | TGTGCCAGCAGCTTGCCTAGCGGGGACGAGACCCAGTACTTC
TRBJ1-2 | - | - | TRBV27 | CASSLGAGGALHGYTF | TGTGCCAGCAGTTTAGGTGCCGGGGGGGCTCTCCATGGCTACACCTTC
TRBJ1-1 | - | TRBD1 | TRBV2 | CASSGEGQGTAEAFF | TGTGCCAGCAGTGGGGAAGGACAGGGTACGGCTGAAGCTTTCTTT
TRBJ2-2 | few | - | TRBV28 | CASSFPPGVRTGELFF | TGTGCCAGCAGTTTCCCGCCAGGGGTAAGGACCGGGGAGCTGTTTTTT
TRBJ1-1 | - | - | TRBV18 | CASSPRGGSNTEAFF | TGTGCCAGCTCTCCTCGGGGGGGCAGCAACACTGAAGCTTTCTTT
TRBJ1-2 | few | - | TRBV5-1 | CASSLGDSYGYTF | TGCGCCAGCAGCTTAGGAGACAGCTATGGCTACACCTTC
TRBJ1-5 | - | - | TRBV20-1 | CSASTAGNQPQHF | TGCAGTGCTAGTACCGCGGGCAATCAGCCCCAGCATTTT
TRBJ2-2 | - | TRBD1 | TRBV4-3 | CASKTDLFQGARGTGELFF | TGCGCCAGCAAGACCGACCTTTTTCAGGGGGCGCGGGGCACCGGGGAGCTGTTTTTT
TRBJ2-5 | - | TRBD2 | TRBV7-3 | CASSSGLAGVETQYF | TGTGCCAGCAGCTCGGGACTAGCGGGAGTAGAGACCCAGTACTTC
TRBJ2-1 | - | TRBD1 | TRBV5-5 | CASSLGGQVTYNEQFF | TGTGCCAGCAGCTTGGGGGGACAGGTTACTTACAATGAGCAGTTCTTC
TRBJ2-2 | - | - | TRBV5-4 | CASRPDLTNTGELFF | TGTGCCAGCAGACCGGACTTGACAAACACCGGGGAGCTGTTTTTT
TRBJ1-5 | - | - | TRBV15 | CATSRDEEARNQPQHF | TGTGCCACCAGCAGAGATGAAGAGGCACGCAATCAGCCCCAGCATTTT
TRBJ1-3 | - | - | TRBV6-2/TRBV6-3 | CASSYSMSGGGNTIYF | TGTGCCAGCAGTTACTCGATGTCCGGAGGTGGAAACACCATATATTTT
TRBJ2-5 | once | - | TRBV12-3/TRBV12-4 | CASRREAETQYF | TGTGCCAGCCGTCGTGAAGCGGAGACCCAGTACTTC
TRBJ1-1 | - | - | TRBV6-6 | CASSNGGVPNTEAFF | TGTGCCAGCAGCAACGGGGGGGTTCCGAACACTGAAGCTTTCTTT
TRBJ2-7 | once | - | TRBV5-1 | CASSFRGGEYEQYF | TGCGCCAGCAGCTTTAGAGGCGGTGAATACGAGCAGTACTTC
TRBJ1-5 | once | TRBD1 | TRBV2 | CASSEQGNHQPQHF | TGTGCCAGCAGCGAACAGGGGAACCATCAGCCCCAGCATTTT
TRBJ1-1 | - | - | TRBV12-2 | CASRSWGGRRCDTEAFF | TGTGCAAGTCGCTCCTGGGGGGGGCGAAGATGCGACACTGAAGCTTTCTTT
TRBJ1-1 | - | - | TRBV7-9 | CASSPRQQVTEAFF | TGTGCCAGCAGCCCGAGACAGCAAGTAACTGAAGCTTTCTTT
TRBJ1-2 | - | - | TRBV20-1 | CSASPPGTIIYGYTF | TGCAGTGCTAGTCCCCCGGGGACAATCATCTATGGCTACACCTTC